The 17 T cell receptor beta chains below all came from one sample that was sequenced in a study of CD8+ T cells in alopecia areata. cDNA prepared by RNA extraction and subsequent reverse transcription served as the template for sequencing. Assay used: immunoSEQ multiplex PCR; TCRdb lists only in-frame clones, some missing. The sample carries 100,000 to 130,000 clones, 84% recorded once. The treatment here: oral pan-JAK inhibitor, 5-10 mg twice daily. Sequencing was performed on CD8+ T cells sorted from blood, taken at week 24, from a patient treated with tofacitinib. The source of these receptors is a human donor with alopecia areata.

The chain is built from TRBV9 and TRBJ2-3; 10 positions agree with TRBD2. CDR1 SGDLS and CDR2 YYNGEE come from the germline V gene. There are 16 residues in the CDR3. The V and J ends lost 0 bases and 13 bases, in that order; junction bases with no gene match: 14. The CDR3 loop reads CASSVEGSGGSLEEYF. The CDR3 coding sequence is TGTGCCAGCAGCGTAGAGGGTAGCGGGGGGTCCCTTGAGGAGTATTTT.

This clone showed up just once. The chain is built from TRBV7-9 and TRBJ2-2; D perhaps matches TRBD2 (5 bases). V lost 5 bases and J 6 bases, leaving 16 bases between the germline ends. Germline V gene sequence: CDR1 SEHNR, CDR2 FQNEAQ (reference sequence). The CDR3 length is 15 residues. CDR3 amino acids: CASSIPGSKSGELFF. The CDR3 DNA is TGTGCCAGCAGCATACCGGGATCAAAATCCGGGGAGCTGTTTTTT.

The chain carries TRBV2 and TRBJ2-3; 7 bases align to TRBD1. Per the germline V gene, CDR1 is SNHLY and CDR2 is FYNNEI. The V and J ends lost 3 bases and 1 base, in that order; junction bases with no gene match: 4. This CDR3 is 15 amino acids long. The CDR3 loop is CASSDLGQGTDTQYF. For the CDR3, the DNA is TGTGCCAGCAGTGATCTTGGACAGGGCACAGATACGCAGTATTTT.

This chain links TRBV4-1 with TRBJ2-7; D call uncertain. V shed 1 base and J shed 2 bases, with 12 bases lying between them. Per germline, CDR1 MGHRA and CDR2 YSYEKL. The CDR3 runs 15 residues. DNA of the CDR3: TGCGCCAGCAGCCAAGTGTCGCCGGGTCCCTACGAGCAGTACTTC. Amino acid sequence: CASSQVSPGPYEQYF.

V gene TRBV6-5 combines with J gene TRBJ2-7; 9 bases agree with TRBD1. There are 16 residues in the CDR3. The germline gives CDR1 MNHEY, CDR2 SVGAGI. The V gene end was trimmed by 0 bases and the J gene end by 3 bases; junction bases not matched to a gene: 6. CDR3 sequence (DNA): TGTGCCAGCAGTTACTCAGGGACAGGGACCAACTACGAGCAGTACTTC. As protein: CASSYSGTGTNYEQYF.

This chain connects TRBV10-2 to TRBJ2-7; 7 bases agree with TRBD2. There are 14 residues in the CDR3. The germline V gene encodes CDR1 WSHSY and CDR2 SAAADI. V dropped 9 bases and J dropped 1; count of bases not matched to a gene: 9. Written as DNA, the CDR3 is TGCGCCAGTTTGGGTAGCGGGTCGTCCTACGAGCAGTACTTC. Protein: CASLGSGSSYEQYF.

This chain's CDR3 is CASSLGTGLHEQYF. The CDR3 coding sequence is TGTGCCAGCAGCTTAGGGACAGGGCTGCACGAGCAGTACTTC. The chain combines TRBV7-2 with TRBJ2-7, with 8 bases identical to TRBD1. This CDR3 spans 14 amino acids. J was trimmed by 5 bases and V by 1 base; bases with no gene match: 4. Germline V lookup: CDR1 SGHTA, CDR2 FQGNSA.

The table lists this clone with a count of one. The chain combines TRBV11-2 with TRBJ2-5; D not resolved. V lost 5 bases and J lost 2, with 12 bases in between. Per the germline V gene, CDR1 is SGHAT and CDR2 is FQNNGV. The CDR3 sequence is 14 residues long. The CDR3 DNA sequence: TGTGCCAGCAGCCCACGGCCCGAACAAGAGACCCAGTACTTC. It codes for CASSPRPEQETQYF. The full variable domain, completed using reference TRBV11-2 and TRBJ2-5, is EAGVAQSPRYKIIEKRQSVAFWCNPISGHATLYWYQQILGQGPKLLIQFQNNGVVDDSQLPKDRFSAERLKGVDSTLKIQPAKLEDSAVYLCASSPRPEQETQYFGPGTRLLVL.

By frequency in the sample, this clone is medium-sized (0.01 to 0.1%). This rearrangement joins TRBV19 to TRBJ2-1; 12 positions agree with TRBD2. CDR1 is LNHDA and CDR2 is SQIVND in the germline V gene (reference sequence). The CDR3 consists of 15 residues. V trimming: 8 bases; J trimming: 3 bases; junction bases outside the gene matches: 5. CDR3 in amino acids: CASALTSGGYNEQFF. Here the CDR3 DNA reads TGTGCCAGTGCCCTGACTAGCGGGGGCTACAATGAGCAGTTCTTC. Combining the CDR3 with reference TRBV19 and TRBJ2-1 gives the whole variable domain DGGITQSPKYLFRKEGQNVTLSCEQNLNHDAMYWYRQDPGQGLRLIYYSQIVNDFQKGDIAEGYSVSREKKESFPLTVTSAQKNPTAFYLCASALTSGGYNEQFFGPGTRLTVL.

CDR3 coding DNA: TGTGCCGCAAGACGGGAGGGGACCCAGTACTTC. Its translation is CAARREGTQYF. The V gene is TRBV6-1, the J gene TRBJ2-5; 8 positions agree with TRBD2. The V and J ends lost 11 bases and 7 bases, in that order; junction bases with no gene match: 6. The CDR3 runs 11 residues. Germline CDR1 MNHNS, CDR2 SASEGT.

The rearrangement links TRBV5-4 to TRBJ2-5; D is unclear. Per germline, CDR1 SGHNT and CDR2 YYREEE (reference sequence). Trimming cost V 0 bases and J 2 bases, with 8 bases left between them. This CDR3 is built from 14 residues. The CDR3 DNA sequence: TGTGCCAGCAGCTTGGCTCTGGGGCAAGAGACCCAGTACTTC. This gives the protein CASSLALGQETQYF.

The V gene is TRBV11-2, the J gene TRBJ2-5; D is unresolved. V was cut by 0 bases and J by 2 bases, with 1 base left in between. The CDR3 runs to 12 residues. Germline-derived CDR1 and CDR2 are SGHAT and FQNNGV. CDR3 residues: CASSLDQETQYF. CDR3 DNA sequence: TGTGCCAGCAGCTTAGATCAAGAGACCCAGTACTTC.

The J gene is TRBJ2-1, the V gene TRBV7-6, with TRBD1 matching 8 bases. This CDR3 contains 15 residues. The germline gives CDR1 SGHVS, CDR2 FNYEAQ. With 1 base clipped from V and 10 bases from J, the junction kept 9 bases outside the gene matches. DNA for the CDR3: TGTGCCAGCAGCTTAGGGCGGAGTGGACAGGGCGAGCAGTTCTTC. Translation: CASSLGRSGQGEQFF.

The chain has TRBV18 and TRBJ1-4; tentatively, D is TRBD1 (6 bases). V shed 3 bases and J shed 0 bases, with 17 bases lying between them. Germline V gene data show CDR1 as KGHSH and CDR2 as LQKENI. The length of the CDR3 is 18 residues. The CDR3 loop is CASSPSAGEATTNEKLFF. DNA of the CDR3: TGTGCCAGCTCACCGTCGGCAGGGGAGGCAACAACTAATGAAAAACTGTTTTTT.

The CDR3 coding sequence is TGTGCCAGCAGCCCAGAGAGGGACAGTGAAGTCTCTGGGGCCAACGTCCTGACTTTC. As protein: CASSPERDSEVSGANVLTF. The V and J genes are TRBV7-8 and TRBJ2-6; 7 nucleotides align to TRBD1. CDR1 SGHVS and CDR2 FQNEAQ come from the germline V gene. There are 19 residues in the CDR3. The junction had 13 bases not matched to a gene; V was cut back by 5 bases and J by 0 bases. Full variable domain (outside the CDR3, taken from reference TRBV7-8 and TRBJ2-6): GAGVSQSPRYKVAKRGQDVALRCDPISGHVSLFWYQQALGQGPEFLTYFQNEAQLDKSGLPSDRFFAERPEGSVSTLKIQRTQQEDSAVYLCASSPERDSEVSGANVLTFGAGSRLTVL.

This chain connects TRBV15 to TRBJ2-7; D not resolved. Germline CDR1 reads LNHNV; CDR2 reads YYDKDF (reference sequence). V was clipped by 1 base and J by 5 bases, with 9 bases between them. This CDR3 region has 13 residues. The CDR3 bases are TGTGCCACCAGCAGAGCTGAGAGGAACGAGCAGTACTTC. Residues: CATSRAERNEQYF.

Only one count was recorded for this clone. V usage is TRBV9 and J usage is TRBJ2-3, with TRBD2 matching over 10 bases. This CDR3 has 16 residues. After removal of 0 bases from V and 5 bases from J, the junction contained 6 bases not matched to a gene. In germline, CDR1 is SGDLS, CDR2 YYNGEE. The CDR3 nucleotides read TGTGCCAGCAGCGTAGTACTAGCGGGACCGAGAGATACGCAGTATTTT. Translating gives CASSVVLAGPRDTQYF.